The 20 T cell receptor beta chains presented below share a single source sample, sequenced in a study of shared T cell receptors in the human thymus. Generated by immunoSEQ multiplex PCR, the TCRdb table keeps only in-frame clones and is missing some. Of roughly 410,000 clones in the sample, roughly 94% were seen once. Material: thymocytes. The receptors derive from a human donor.

The genes are TRBV9 and TRBJ1-5; D perhaps matches TRBD1 (6 bases). The CDR3 is 15 residues long. V lost 0 bases to trimming and J lost 7 bases, with 14 bases between them. From germline, CDR1 is SGDLS and CDR2 YYNGEE. Here the CDR3 reads CASSVGIDRLQPQHF. CDR3 DNA sequence: TGTGCCAGCAGCGTAGGGATTGACAGGCTCCAGCCCCAGCATTTT.

The V gene is TRBV27, the J gene TRBJ2-7; 8 positions agree with TRBD1. Germline loops: CDR1 MNHEY, CDR2 SMNVEV (reference sequence). Germline trimming cut 4 bases from V and 1 base from J; bases unmatched to any gene: 6. The CDR3 is 15 amino acids. As DNA, the CDR3 is TGTGCCAGCAGTTCCAGGACAGGGTCGTCCTACGAGCAGTACTTC. It specifies CASSSRTGSSYEQYF.

The chain recombines TRBV20-1 with TRBJ2-7; D gene unclear. The CDR3 is 10 amino acids. The ends were cut back, 2 bases at V and 7 bases at J, with 6 bases in the middle. Germline lookup yields CDR1 DFQATT and CDR2 SNEGSKA (reference sequence). CDR3 sequence: CSARHEEQYF. The CDR3 nucleotides are TGCAGTGCTAGACACGAAGAGCAGTACTTC.

The chain carries TRBV7-9 and TRBJ2-3; no definite D call. This CDR3 is 16 amino acids long. V was pared by 5 bases and J by 4 bases, with 19 bases between. The germline V gene has CDR1 SEHNR and CDR2 FQNEAQ (reference sequence). CDR3 DNA: TGTGCCAGCAGCCCATTAAAATTCCAACGGGCAGATACGCAGTATTTT. It is translated as CASSPLKFQRADTQYF.

The chain carries TRBV28 and TRBJ1-4; 12 positions agree with TRBD1. CDR3 length: 19 residues. V was clipped by 4 bases and J by 3 bases; unmatched bases: 12. Germline V lookup: CDR1 MDHEN, CDR2 SYDVKM. CDR3 in DNA: TGTGCCAGCAGTTCAACCGGGACAGGGGGCTGGCTACCTAATGAAAAACTGTTTTTT. Its protein product is CASSSTGTGGWLPNEKLFF.

The chain links TRBV18 to TRBJ1-1; D remains ambiguous. This CDR3 is 15 amino acids long. The V end lost 0 bases, the J end lost 1 base, and 9 bases lay between the germline ends. Per the germline V gene, CDR1 is KGHSH and CDR2 is LQKENI. The CDR3 DNA reads TGTGCCAGCTCACCACCCGGGAATCGGAACACTGAAGCTTTCTTT. This encodes CASSPPGNRNTEAFF.

This rearrangement joins TRBV11-2 to TRBJ1-1, with TRBD1 identical over 9 bases. CDR1 is SGHAT and CDR2 is FQNNGV in the germline V gene. CDR3 length: 17 residues. V gave up 7 bases and J gave up 1 base; unmatched junction bases: 13. CDR3 nucleotide sequence: TGTGCCAGCAATAATCCGGGACAGGGATCAGGGAACACTGAAGCTTTCTTT. This gives the protein CASNNPGQGSGNTEAFF.

This clone occurred once. This sequence joins TRBV28 and TRBJ2-4; 7 bases agree with TRBD2. CDR3 size: 19 residues. Trimming removed 2 bases from V and 3 bases from J; junction bases left unmatched: 16. From germline, CDR1 is MDHEN and CDR2 SYDVKM. Written as DNA, the CDR3 is TGTGCCAGCAGTTTAATACCCCGATGGGAGGGTAGCGACAAAAACATTCAGTACTTC. It translates to CASSLIPRWEGSDKNIQYF.

V usage is TRBV6-6 and J usage is TRBJ2-3; the D is unclear. Trimming shortened V by 2 bases and J by 4 bases, and 7 bases separated the two germline ends. This CDR3 region has 13 residues. Germline assignment: CDR1 MNHNY and CDR2 SVGAGI (reference sequence). In nucleotides, the CDR3 is TGTGCCAGCAGTTACGGTCTTCCAGATACGCAGTATTTT. Amino acids: CASSYGLPDTQYF.

V is TRBV5-1 and J is TRBJ2-5; 8 bases line up with TRBD1. The V gene's germline CDR1 is SGHRS and CDR2 YFSETQ. V trimming: 3 bases; J trimming: 5 bases; junction bases outside the gene matches: 12. The CDR3 is made up of 16 amino acids. The chain's CDR3 is CASSSGRAGGIETQYF. The CDR3 bases are TGCGCCAGCAGCTCGGGTAGGGCAGGGGGCATTGAGACCCAGTACTTC.

This chain uses TRBV19 with TRBJ2-3; 13 nucleotides agree with TRBD2. The CDR3 is 17 residues long. Germline V gene data show CDR1 as LNHDA and CDR2 as SQIVND (reference sequence). Trimming cost V 5 bases and J 4 bases; bases outside gene matches: 9. The CDR3 reads CASSPPGLAGKADTQYF. The CDR3 DNA reads TGTGCCAGTAGTCCGCCGGGACTAGCGGGAAAGGCAGATACGCAGTATTTT.

V and J are TRBV7-3 and TRBJ2-3; D perhaps matches TRBD2 (6 bases). Looked up from germline, CDR1 is SGHTA and CDR2 is FQGTGA. CDR3 length: 16 residues. Between the trimmed V and J ends, which lost 4 bases and 0 bases, there was a span of 14 bases. The CDR3 DNA reads as TGTGCCAGCAGCTCCATTGGCGGGGTTAGCACAGATACGCAGTATTTT. As protein: CASSSIGGVSTDTQYF.

This clone was counted once. V is TRBV28 and J is TRBJ2-6; D is unresolved. The germline V gene encodes CDR1 MDHEN and CDR2 SYDVKM. V lost 2 bases to trimming and J lost 0 bases, with 8 bases between them. CDR3 length equals 16 residues. CDR3 bases: TGTGCCAGCAGTTTAGGGGATTCCTCTGGGGCCAACGTCCTGACTTTC. This gives the protein CASSLGDSSGANVLTF.

The rearrangement links TRBV7-6 to TRBJ2-1; 12 bases are a match to TRBD2. Trimming cost V 5 bases and J 6 bases; bases outside gene matches: 11. Germline-derived CDR1 and CDR2 are SGHVS and FNYEAQ. The CDR3 is made up of 17 amino acids. The CDR3 DNA reads as TGTGCCAGCAGCCCCGGGACTAGCGGGCTAGGGGGCAATGAGCAGTTCTTC. It specifies CASSPGTSGLGGNEQFF.

This CDR3 is CSVATSRQETQYF. The CDR3 nucleotides are TGCAGCGTTGCTACTAGCAGGCAAGAGACCCAGTACTTC. V usage is TRBV29-1 and J usage is TRBJ2-5, with D possibly TRBD2 on 6 matching bases. Germline CDR1 and CDR2: SQVTM and ANQGSEA. V was trimmed by 4 bases and J by 2 bases, leaving 11 bases between them. This CDR3 region has 13 residues.

The chain couples TRBV19 to TRBJ1-5; 7 bases fit TRBD1. The CDR3 extends over 14 amino acids. Trimming removed 2 bases from V and 8 bases from J; junction bases left unmatched: 6. The germline gives CDR1 LNHDA, CDR2 SQIVND (reference sequence). The DNA of the CDR3 is TGTGCCAGTAGTATACGCCAGGGGGGCGAGCCCCAGCATTTT. Its translation: CASSIRQGGEPQHF.

This chain links TRBV7-2 with TRBJ2-2, with D perhaps matching TRBD2 (5 bases). Trimming stripped 1 base from V and 4 bases from J, with 13 bases between. Germline CDR1 is SGHTA and CDR2 is FQGNSA. The CDR3 spans 16 residues. In DNA form, the CDR3 reads TGTGCCAGCAGCTTAGGTAGCGAACTATGCACCGGGGAGCTGTTTTTT. This sequence encodes CASSLGSELCTGELFF.

V and J are TRBV7-9 and TRBJ2-7; a weak D match, TRBD1 (6 bases). Trimming took 5 bases from V and 6 from J, leaving 20 bases between them. Germline values: CDR1 SEHNR, CDR2 FQNEAQ (reference sequence). CDR3 length equals 15 residues. The CDR3, as DNA: TGTGCCAGCAGCGACCGGGACAAATTCATCTGCGAGCAGTACTTC. The encoded protein is CASSDRDKFICEQYF.

This chain connects TRBV28 to TRBJ1-1; D is ambiguous. Germline V gene lookup returns CDR1 MDHEN and CDR2 SYDVKM. V dropped 6 bases and J dropped 6 bases, with 14 bases sitting between them. This CDR3 region has 13 residues. This CDR3 is CASRATTAAEAFF. CDR3 coding DNA: TGTGCCAGCAGGGCCACCACCGCCGCTGAAGCTTTCTTT.

The chain carries TRBV6-1 and TRBJ2-7, with D possibly called TRBD1 or TRBD2 (5 bases each). Germline values: CDR1 MNHNS, CDR2 SASEGT. CDR3 length: 14 residues. The ends were cut back, 4 bases at V and 0 bases at J, with 10 bases in the middle. CDR3 loop: CASSVRDGSYEQYF. In DNA, the CDR3 is TGTGCCAGCAGTGTCAGGGACGGCTCCTACGAGCAGTACTTC.